A selection of T cell receptor beta chains follows, all from one sample in a study of OX40 agonist ivuxolimab in advanced cancers. Assay: immunoSEQ multiplex PCR; the TCRdb copy retains only in-frame clones and omits some. The data show some 74,000 clones, with around 86% seen just once and more than 0.45% held by the top ten. The sequenced sample was CD4+ or CD8+ T cells sorted from blood, obtained in a trial of the OX40 agonist ivuxolimab. The receptors come from an adult with an advanced solid tumor such as melanoma, head and neck, liver or kidney cancer. Each CDR3 is given without its conserved first and last residue. Not every row has a clone size; where given, it reads once, few, many or a size class.

v_gene,j_gene,abundance,CDR3aa
TRBV7-2,TRBJ2-5,NA,ASSLADRQETQY
TRBV5-1,TRBJ1-1,few,ASSLALDGGAAF
TRBV4-2,TRBJ1-6,NA,ASSQAGLGANNSPLH
TRBV30,TRBJ1-6,NA,ASWTGYDSPLH
TRBV7-2,TRBJ2-7,NA,ASSLVDEQY
TRBV12-2,TRBJ2-1,NA,ASRGGGESYNEQF
TRBV5-6,TRBJ1-2,NA,ASTILDRKNYGYT
TRBV19,TRBJ2-5,NA,ASSPPRASGRAETQY
TRBV7-9,TRBJ2-2,NA,ASSLPSGVGTGELF
TRBV10-3,TRBJ2-7,NA,AISEGPGGHEQY
TRBV10-1,TRBJ1-3,NA,ASSDGTGVSNTIY
TRBV7-9,TRBJ2-4,NA,ASSPGLAGTLAKNIQY
TRBV7-2,TRBJ2-7,NA,ASSVAGSSYEQY